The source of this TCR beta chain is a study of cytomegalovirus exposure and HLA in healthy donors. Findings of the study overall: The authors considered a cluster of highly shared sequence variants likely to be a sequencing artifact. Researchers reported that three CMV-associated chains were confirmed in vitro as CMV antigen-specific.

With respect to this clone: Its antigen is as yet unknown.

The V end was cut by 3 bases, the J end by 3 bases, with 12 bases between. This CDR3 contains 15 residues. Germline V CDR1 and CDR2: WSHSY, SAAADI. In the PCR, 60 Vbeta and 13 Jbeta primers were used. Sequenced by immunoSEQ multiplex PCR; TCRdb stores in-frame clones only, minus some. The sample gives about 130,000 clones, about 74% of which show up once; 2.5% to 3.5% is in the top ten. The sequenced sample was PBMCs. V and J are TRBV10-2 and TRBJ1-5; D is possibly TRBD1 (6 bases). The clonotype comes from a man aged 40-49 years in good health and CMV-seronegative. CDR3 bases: TGCGCCAGCAGTGACGGGCAGGGGAACAATCAGCCCCAGCATTTT. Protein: CASSDGQGNNQPQHF.